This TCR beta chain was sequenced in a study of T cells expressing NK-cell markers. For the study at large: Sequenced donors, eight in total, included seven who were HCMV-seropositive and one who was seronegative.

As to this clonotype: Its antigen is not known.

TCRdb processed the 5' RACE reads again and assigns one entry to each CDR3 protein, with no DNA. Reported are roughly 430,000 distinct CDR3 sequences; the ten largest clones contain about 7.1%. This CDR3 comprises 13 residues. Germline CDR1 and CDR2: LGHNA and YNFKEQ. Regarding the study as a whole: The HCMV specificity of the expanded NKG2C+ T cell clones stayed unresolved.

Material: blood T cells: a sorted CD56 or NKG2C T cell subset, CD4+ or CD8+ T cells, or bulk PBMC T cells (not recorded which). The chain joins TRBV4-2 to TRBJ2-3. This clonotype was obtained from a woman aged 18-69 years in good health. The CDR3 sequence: CASSHLSTDTQYF.